One and the same sample provided the 21 T cell receptor beta chains below, sequenced in a study of blood T cell repertoires in COVID-19. Here immunoSEQ multiplex PCR was the method, and the copy in TCRdb shows in-frame clones only, minus some. The top ten hold around 5.7% of the sample, which has about 46,000 clones, 80% to 90% seen once. Input material: peripheral blood. The receptors stem from a woman of 80 years or more with acute or convalescent COVID-19.

This chain joins TRBV5-6 and TRBJ1-1; D is perhaps TRBD1 (5 bases). Germline CDR1 reads SGHDT; CDR2 reads YYEEEE. The CDR3 totals 15 residues. With 0 bases removed from V and 4 bases from J, the gap between germline ends came to 13 bases. CDR3 nucleotide sequence: TGTGCCAGCAGCTTGGTGGTAGGGGAAGGCACTGAAGCTTTCTTT. Residues: CASSLVVGEGTEAFF.

This chain links TRBV5-6 with TRBJ1-1; D call uncertain. Germline V gene sequence: CDR1 SGHDT, CDR2 YYEEEE. The CDR3 has 14 amino acids. Between the trimmed V and J ends, which lost 4 bases and 0 bases, there was a span of 10 bases. CDR3 sequence: CASSHRGMNTEAFF. CDR3 DNA: TGTGCCAGCAGCCACCGGGGTATGAACACTGAAGCTTTCTTT.

V and J are TRBV5-1 and TRBJ2-5; 9 positions match TRBD1. Germline values: CDR1 SGHRS, CDR2 YFSETQ. Trimming at V came to 3 bases and at J to 2 bases, leaving 8 bases not matched to a gene. The CDR3 extends over 16 amino acids. CDR3 DNA: TGCGCCAGCAGCTCTCATGGACAGGGGAGTCAAGAGACCCAGTACTTC. Translating it yields CASSSHGQGSQETQYF.

The CDR3 region is CASSLGQGVFGYTF. CDR3 sequence (DNA): TGTGCCAGCAGTCTAGGACAGGGGGTTTTTGGCTACACCTTC. This chain uses TRBV2 with TRBJ1-2; 10 nucleotides match TRBD1. V trimming: 5 bases; J trimming: 7 bases; junction bases outside the gene matches: 7. CDR3 length: 14 amino acids. Germline CDR1 and CDR2: SNHLY and FYNNEI. The full variable domain, with the rest looked up from reference TRBV2 and TRBJ1-2, is EPEVTQTPSHQVTQMGQEVILRCVPISNHLYFYWYRQILGQKVEFLVSFYNNEISEKSEIFDDQFSVERPDGSNFTLKIRSTKLEDSAMYFCASSLGQGVFGYTFGSGTRLTVV.

This clone was seen a single time. This chain joins TRBV19 and TRBJ2-7; TRBD1 matches 9 bases. This CDR3 is built from 15 residues. Trimming removed 4 bases from V and 3 bases from J; junction bases left unmatched: 7. The V gene's germline CDR1 is LNHDA and CDR2 SQIVND (reference sequence). The CDR3 here is CASSRQGELDYEQYF. CDR3 DNA sequence: TGTGCCAGTAGTAGACAGGGGGAACTCGACTACGAGCAGTACTTC.

This clone was found a few times. This chain joins TRBV29-1 and TRBJ1-5; 7 bases fit TRBD1. V dropped 7 bases and J dropped 2; count of bases not matched to a gene: 5. The CDR3 covers 13 residues. Germline V gene data show CDR1 as SQVTM and CDR2 as ANQGSEA. CDR3: CSAGGGGNQPQHF. The CDR3 nucleotides are TGCAGCGCAGGGGGTGGGGGCAATCAGCCCCAGCATTTT.

The chain joins TRBV7-8 to TRBJ2-1, with 9 bases that match TRBD1. Germline CDR1 and CDR2: SGHVS and FQNEAQ. The trim removed 5 bases at V and 5 bases at J, leaving 13 bases unmatched. This CDR3 spans 17 amino acids. The CDR3 DNA is TGTGCCAGCAGCGTCACCGGGACAGGGATCGCCCACAATGAGCAGTTCTTC. Encoded protein: CASSVTGTGIAHNEQFF.

V and J are TRBV30 and TRBJ2-5; a weak D match, TRBD2 (5 bases). The length of the CDR3 is 15 residues. Germline V CDR1 and CDR2: GTSNPN, SVGIG (reference sequence). With 4 bases removed from V and 1 base from J, the gap between germline ends came to 16 bases. This CDR3 reads CAWNRPSGLQETQYF. CDR3 DNA: TGTGCCTGGAATCGCCCCTCAGGACTCCAAGAGACCCAGTACTTC.

This chain connects TRBV18 to TRBJ2-2; perhaps TRBD1 as D (6 bases). The CDR3 consists of 16 residues. The V end was cut by 2 bases, the J end by 1 base, with 11 bases between. From germline, CDR1 is KGHSH and CDR2 LQKENI. The CDR3: CASSPVGTKNTGELFF. DNA of the CDR3: TGTGCCAGCTCACCAGTGGGGACAAAGAACACCGGGGAGCTGTTTTTT.

V is TRBV3-1 (or the pseudogene TRBV3-2) and J is TRBJ1-5; D remains ambiguous. Trimming stripped 5 bases from V and 6 bases from J, with 11 bases between. CDR3 length equals 13 residues. Germline V gene sequence: CDR1 LGHDT, CDR2 YNNKEL (reference sequence). The DNA of the CDR3 is TGTGCCAGCAGCGAGGTGTTAGCTCAGCCCCAGCATTTT. This sequence encodes CASSEVLAQPQHF.

The V gene is TRBV10-2, the J gene TRBJ1-5, with TRBD1 as a possible D gene (5 bases). Trimming cost V 3 bases and J 4 bases, with 13 bases left between them. CDR3 length: 15 residues. Germline CDR1 reads WSHSY; CDR2 reads SAAADI. In DNA, the CDR3 is TGCGCCAGCAGTGAAAGGACACCAAGGAATCAGCCCCAGCATTTT. Translating gives CASSERTPRNQPQHF.

The V call is TRBV3-1 (or the pseudogene TRBV3-2), the J call TRBJ1-6; 10 bases line up with TRBD1. Germline V gene data show CDR1 as LGHDT and CDR2 as YNNKEL (reference sequence). This CDR3 contains 15 residues. The V segment lost 2 bases and the J segment 9 bases; nucleotides outside the gene matches: 4. CDR3 amino acids: CASSQSGDRGSPLHF. In nucleotides, the CDR3 is TGTGCCAGCAGCCAATCGGGGGACAGGGGTTCACCCCTCCACTTT.

This clone appeared once. This chain connects TRBV6-5 to TRBJ2-3, with 12 bases that match TRBD1. The CDR3 runs 15 residues. Germline V CDR1 and CDR2: MNHEY, SVGAGI. V gave up 8 bases and J gave up 8 bases; unmatched junction bases: 11. The CDR3 protein is CASRVGQGAVGTQYF. The CDR3 DNA sequence: TGTGCCAGCCGGGTGGGACAGGGGGCGGTTGGTACGCAGTATTTT.

The CDR3 DNA follows: TGTGCCTGGAGGGACAGCCAGAGCTCCTACAATGAGCAGTTCTTC. This sequence encodes CAWRDSQSSYNEQFF. V gene TRBV30 combines with J gene TRBJ2-1, with D perhaps TRBD1 (6 bases). The CDR3 spans 15 residues. CDR1 is GTSNPN and CDR2 is SVGIG in the germline V gene (reference sequence). V lost 3 bases and J 0 bases, leaving 12 bases between the germline ends.

This clone was picked up a small number of times. CDR3: CASSSTSLNEQFF. The CDR3 bases are TGTGCCAGCAGCTCGACTAGTCTCAATGAGCAGTTCTTC. The genes are TRBV7-9 and TRBJ2-1, with D possibly TRBD2 on 6 matching bases. The germline gives CDR1 SEHNR, CDR2 FQNEAQ (reference sequence). This CDR3 region has 13 residues. Trimming stripped 4 bases from V and 6 bases from J, with 10 bases between.

The chain employs TRBV10-3 and TRBJ2-7; D gene unclear. CDR3 size: 14 residues. Germline V gene lookup returns CDR1 ENHRY and CDR2 SYGVKD. V was trimmed by 6 bases and J by 1 base, leaving 13 bases between them. The DNA for the CDR3 is TGTGCCATCAGCCCCTCCGCTAGTTCCTACGAGCAGTACTTC. This codes for CAISPSASSYEQYF.

The chain employs TRBV6-5 and TRBJ2-1; D may be TRBD1 (5 bases). V gave up 0 bases and J gave up 6 bases, with 12 bases separating them. Germline values: CDR1 MNHEY, CDR2 SVGAGI. The CDR3 consists of 15 residues. The CDR3 sequence: CASSYSKGFLNEQFF. For the CDR3, the DNA is TGTGCCAGCAGTTACTCGAAGGGGTTCCTCAATGAGCAGTTCTTC.

The chain recombines TRBV5-5 with TRBJ2-7; TRBD1 matches 8 bases. Germline CDR1 SGHKS, CDR2 YYEKEE (reference sequence). Trimming took 1 base from V and 6 from J; bases not matched to a gene: 6. The CDR3 runs 14 residues. In nucleotides, the CDR3 is TGTGCCAGCAGCTTGATTTCAGGGGGCGGCGAGCAGTACTTC. As protein: CASSLISGGGEQYF.

The chain couples TRBV5-1 to TRBJ1-2; 7 bases map to TRBD1. The V and J ends lost 0 bases and 2 bases, in that order; junction bases with no gene match: 1. The CDR3 contains 14 residues. In germline, CDR1 is SGHRS, CDR2 YFSETQ. CDR3 bases: TGCGCCAGCAGCTTGGAGGGGGCGAACTATGGCTACACCTTC. Translating it yields CASSLEGANYGYTF.

Only one count was recorded for this clone. The chain links TRBV19 to TRBJ2-7; 9 nucleotides match TRBD1. CDR3 length: 13 amino acids. Unmatched junction bases numbered 5, after V lost 5 bases and J lost 6 bases. From germline, CDR1 is LNHDA and CDR2 SQIVND (reference sequence). The chain's CDR3 is CASSAGQGGEQYF. The CDR3 nucleotides read TGTGCCAGTAGTGCGGGACAGGGTGGCGAGCAGTACTTC.

The chain carries TRBV7-3 and TRBJ2-2, with TRBD1 identical over 7 bases. Germline values: CDR1 SGHTA, CDR2 FQGTGA. The CDR3 runs 14 residues. Trimming removed 5 bases from V and 6 bases from J; junction bases left unmatched: 6. In DNA, the CDR3 is TGTGCCAGCAGCCACTCAGGGGGAGCCGGGGAGCTGTTTTTT. Its translation is CASSHSGGAGELFF.